The present entry profiles one T cell receptor (beta chain) with its context. Its specificity is unknown. V gave up 2 bases and J gave up 0 bases, with 12 bases separating them. Germline CDR1 MDHEN, CDR2 SYDVKM. The CDR3 length is 16 residues. Using immunoSEQ multiplex PCR, the repertoire was profiled, and TCRdb retains in-frame clones only, with some absent. The top ten hold 1.5% to 2.5% of the sample, which has around 57,000 clones, about 89% seen once. Time point described: week 11, during vaccination. Every vaccine dose comprised 300 ug of mutant IDH1 20-mer peptide plus topical imiquimod. Each tumor in the donors was a new WHO grade 3 or 4 astrocytoma, IDH1-mutant and ATRX-lost. The entry originates in a study of a mutant IDH1 vaccine in newly diagnosed glioma. Across the study: Most had both radiotherapy and temozolomide beforehand; others had only one. Study outcomes and limitations: It seemed that pseudoprogression was not linked to changes in the top peripheral T cell clonotypes.

The specimen comprised PBMCs, sampled from a glioma patient whose treatment included an IDH1 peptide vaccine. This receptor was taken from a man aged 35-49 years with glioma. The chain links TRBV28 to TRBJ2-3, with D possibly TRBD2 on 6 matching bases. The chain's CDR3 is CASSLQVGTSTDTQYF. As DNA, the CDR3 is TGTGCCAGCAGTTTACAGGTCGGGACTAGCACAGATACGCAGTATTTT.